The 30 T cell receptor beta chains below were found in one sample sequenced in a study of cytotoxic CD8 clonotypes in ibrutinib-treated CLL (dated by TCRdb to the early 2020s). Receptor amplification or capture employed the immunoSEQ multiplex PCR assay. TCRdb retrieved this table from immuneACCESS and kept in-frame rearrangements only. Not all clones are present; in checked studies, unresolved V genes account for under half, and no reason is known for the remainder. The sample table contains just over 200,000 clones; only one count was recorded for 70% to 75% of them. The ten top clones hold approximately 6% of the sample. What this sample's time point label stands for: 12 to 13 months on ibrutinib. The sample in question was PBMCs, obtained after 12 months of ibrutinib treatment. These receptors were collected from a human donor with chronic lymphocytic leukemia.

The gene calls are TRBV2 and TRBJ1-5, with D possibly being TRBD1 (5 bases). Germline values: CDR1 SNHLY, CDR2 FYNNEI. The CDR3 totals 13 residues. V lost 6 bases to trimming and J lost 10 bases, with 16 bases between them. CDR3: CASRSGYPIPQHF. The CDR3 DNA sequence: TGTGCCAGCAGGTCAGGGTACCCAATCCCCCAGCATTTT.

This clone was seen once. The V gene is TRBV14, the J gene TRBJ2-1; D is uncertain. Between the trimmed V and J ends, which lost 1 base and 9 bases, there was a span of 7 bases. Germline V gene sequence: CDR1 SGHDN, CDR2 FVKESK. The CDR3 spans 12 residues. The CDR3 here is CASSQVSGEQFF. The CDR3 region has the DNA TGTGCCAGCAGCCAAGTATCCGGTGAGCAGTTCTTC.

The V and J genes are TRBV7-2 and TRBJ2-5; D might be TRBD2 (7 bases). This CDR3 is 16 amino acids long. Germline V lookup: CDR1 SGHTA, CDR2 FQGNSA. The V gene lost 4 bases and the J gene lost 2 bases, with 17 bases spanning the gap. The CDR3 DNA reads TGTGCCAGCAGCTCCTTACGGGGGGCGAGACAAGAGACCCAGTACTTC. This gives the protein CASSSLRGARQETQYF.

J is TRBJ2-5 and V is TRBV6-5; the D call may be TRBD1 or TRBD2 (5 bases each). CDR1 is MNHEY and CDR2 is SVGAGI in the germline V gene. This CDR3 spans 13 amino acids. The V and J ends lost 5 bases and 9 bases respectively, with 16 bases between them. This chain's CDR3 is CASSTTVMGAQYF. The CDR3 DNA sequence: TGTGCCAGCAGTACGACAGTTATGGGGGCCCAGTACTTC.

The V call is TRBV5-1, the J call TRBJ2-7, with 9 nucleotides matching TRBD1. V lost 8 bases and J lost 12; bases outside the gene matches: 21. Germline V gene data show CDR1 as SGHRS and CDR2 as YFSETQ. The CDR3 runs 15 residues. The DNA for the CDR3 is TGCGCCAGTCAGCTTAGGTTTAGGACAGGGGACCCTATGTACTTC. This translates into CASQLRFRTGDPMYF.

This clone has only a few counts. The chain's CDR3 is CASNPGGTDTQYF. DNA for the CDR3: TGTGCCAGCAACCCAGGGGGCACAGATACGCAGTATTTT. The chain is built from TRBV28 and TRBJ2-3; possible D gene TRBD1, 6 bases. The CDR3 consists of 13 residues. V was trimmed by 7 bases and J by 1 base, leaving 9 bases between them. Germline V gene data show CDR1 as MDHEN and CDR2 as SYDVKM.

The chain recombines TRBV1 with TRBJ2-1; the DNA was not used to check the table's D call, TRBD2. TRBV1 is a listed pseudogene. The CDR3 loop spans 17 amino acids. The CDR3 reads CTSSQESGLAESNEQFF. The CDR3 nucleotides are TGCACCAGCAGCCAAGAAAGTGGCCTAGCGGAAAGCAATGAGCAGTTCTTC.

This sequence joins TRBV30 and TRBJ1-2; D may be TRBD1 (6 bases). CDR3 length: 14 residues. Germline CDR1 GTSNPN, CDR2 SVGIG (reference sequence). Trimming pared 0 bases from V and 2 bases from J, leaving 10 bases between. The CDR3: CAWSVGGVNYGYTF. CDR3 in DNA: TGTGCCTGGAGTGTGGGGGGCGTCAACTATGGCTACACCTTC.

The chain joins TRBV5-1 to TRBJ1-1; D gene unclear. This CDR3 has 12 amino acids. The germline V and J ends were trimmed by 9 bases and 6 bases, with 15 bases remaining between them. Germline values: CDR1 SGHRS, CDR2 YFSETQ. The CDR3 loop reads CATSGGSPEAFF. In DNA, the CDR3 is TGCGCCACTTCAGGAGGAAGCCCTGAAGCTTTCTTT. Looking up the rest from reference TRBV5-1 and TRBJ1-1 gives the full variable domain: KAGVTQTPRYLIKTRGQQVTLSCSPISGHRSVSWYQQTPGQGLQFLFEYFSETQRNKGNFPGRFSGRQFSNSRSEMNVSTLELGDSALYLCATSGGSPEAFFGQGTRLTVV.

The chain combines TRBV5-5 with TRBJ2-1; 12 positions agree with TRBD2. The ends lost 4 bases at V and 4 bases at J; junction bases unmatched: 6. There are 16 residues in the CDR3. Germline CDR1 reads SGHKS; CDR2 reads YYEKEE (reference sequence). The chain's CDR3 is CASSPRTSGDYNEQFF. Written as DNA, the CDR3 is TGTGCCAGCAGCCCGAGGACTAGCGGGGATTACAATGAGCAGTTCTTC.

This clone was seen just once. The V and J genes are TRBV9 and TRBJ2-3, with TRBD1 matching 8 bases. CDR1 is SGDLS and CDR2 is YYNGEE in the germline V gene. Trimming took 4 bases from V and 1 from J; bases not matched to a gene: 11. This CDR3 has 17 residues. The CDR3 bases are TGTGCCAGCAGCCCCGAGACAGGGGCCATCGGCACAGATACGCAGTATTTT. The encoded protein is CASSPETGAIGTDTQYF.

This clone was observed a few times. This chain connects TRBV2 to TRBJ1-2, with TRBD1 matching over 9 bases. Germline V CDR1 and CDR2: SNHLY, FYNNEI. The CDR3 extends over 13 amino acids. CDR3 region: CVGRQGVDYGYTF. The CDR3 DNA sequence: TGTGTCGGGAGACAGGGGGTAGACTATGGCTACACCTTC.

The chain couples TRBV5-1 to TRBJ2-3; D may be TRBD1 (5 bases). Trimming removed 4 bases from V and 4 bases from J, with 19 bases in between. Looked up from germline, CDR1 is SGHRS and CDR2 is YFSETQ. The CDR3 covers 16 residues. CDR3 bases: TGCGCCAGCAGCATCGGACCCAGGGATATTTCAGATACGCAGTATTTT. This sequence encodes CASSIGPRDISDTQYF.

This clone turned up a few times. J is TRBJ1-4 and V is TRBV27, with D possibly matching TRBD1 (5 bases). This CDR3 spans 14 amino acids. Germline V gene lookup returns CDR1 MNHEY and CDR2 SMNVEV (reference sequence). V lost 6 bases, J lost 7 bases, and 15 bases lay in between. CDR3 in amino acids: CASRVREGAEKLFF. The CDR3 region has the DNA TGTGCCAGCAGAGTCAGGGAGGGAGCTGAAAAACTGTTTTTT.

The CDR3 here is CASSAAHGYGYTF. As DNA, the CDR3 is TGCGCCAGCTCGGCCGCTCACGGCTATGGCTACACCTTC. The gene calls are TRBV5-1 and TRBJ1-2, with unresolved D. The CDR3 extends over 13 amino acids. Germline assignment: CDR1 SGHRS and CDR2 YFSETQ. V was clipped by 7 bases and J by 4 bases, with 14 bases between them.

The V call is TRBV30, the J call TRBJ1-5, with D unresolved. CDR1 and CDR2 (germline): GTSNPN, SVGIG (reference sequence). V was cut by 4 bases and J by 4 bases, with 11 bases left in between. The CDR3 runs 13 residues. As DNA, the CDR3 is TGTGCCTGGACTCTGGGTAGTAATCAGCCCCAGCATTTT. Translation: CAWTLGSNQPQHF.

This clone was observed a few times. The gene calls are TRBV5-1 and TRBJ2-5, with 8 bases identical to TRBD2. The CDR3 totals 15 residues. V dropped 5 bases and J dropped 5; count of bases not matched to a gene: 11. The germline V gene encodes CDR1 SGHRS and CDR2 YFSETQ. CDR3 bases: TGCGCCAGCAGTCCCTACCGGGGGGGCCAGGAGACCCAGTACTTC. Encoded protein: CASSPYRGGQETQYF. Together with reference TRBV5-1 and TRBJ2-5, the CDR3 gives the full variable domain: KAGVTQTPRYLIKTRGQQVTLSCSPISGHRSVSWYQQTPGQGLQFLFEYFSETQRNKGNFPGRFSGRQFSNSRSEMNVSTLELGDSALYLCASSPYRGGQETQYFGPGTRLLVL.

This chain links TRBV7-9 with TRBJ1-3; D possibly corresponds to TRBD1 (5 bases). The V end was cut by 6 bases, the J end by 11 bases, with 14 bases between. The V gene's germline CDR1 is SEHNR and CDR2 FQNEAQ (reference sequence). The CDR3 length is 12 residues. The CDR3 loop reads CASSPRGVAIYF. The CDR3 DNA reads as TGTGCCAGCAGTCCCCGGGGGGTTGCCATATATTTT.

V and J are TRBV27 and TRBJ1-2; D is unclear. Germline CDR1 MNHEY, CDR2 SMNVEV (reference sequence). The CDR3 totals 15 residues. V was trimmed by 0 bases and J by 4 bases, leaving 12 bases between them. The CDR3 region has the DNA TGTGCCAGCAGTTTATCTGAAGCGGGCCCCTATGGCTACACCTTC. It yields the protein CASSLSEAGPYGYTF.

V gene TRBV30 combines with J gene TRBJ1-2; D is undetermined. CDR3 length: 13 amino acids. V was trimmed by 2 bases and J by 5 bases, leaving 12 bases between them. Germline V gene data show CDR1 as GTSNPN and CDR2 as SVGIG (reference sequence). The CDR3 region has the DNA TGTGCCTGGAGTAATATGAAGATATATGGCTACACCTTC. This gives the protein CAWSNMKIYGYTF.

This sequence joins TRBV5-1 and TRBJ2-2; possible D gene TRBD2, 5 bases. Germline V gene sequence: CDR1 SGHRS, CDR2 YFSETQ. The CDR3 runs 16 residues. V lost 1 base and J lost 1, with 11 bases in between. The CDR3 is CASSLRGGLNTGELFF. The CDR3, as DNA: TGCGCCAGCAGCTTGCGAGGCGGGCTGAACACCGGGGAGCTGTTTTTT.

The chain is built from TRBV7-6 and TRBJ2-7; D possibly uses TRBD1 or TRBD2 (6 bases each). CDR1 and CDR2 (germline): SGHVS, FNYEAQ. This CDR3 has 15 amino acids. Trimming left V 5 bases short and J 2 bases short, with 16 bases between. The CDR3 region is CASSLEGGSAYEQYF. CDR3 coding DNA: TGTGCCAGCAGCCTAGAGGGGGGCTCGGCCTACGAGCAGTACTTC.

This rearrangement joins TRBV13 to TRBJ1-5, with D possibly matching TRBD1 (5 bases). Per germline, CDR1 PRHDT and CDR2 FYEKMQ (reference sequence). The V gene lost 4 bases and the J gene lost 3 bases, with 16 bases spanning the gap. CDR3 length equals 16 residues. CDR3 amino acids: CASSSLSGTFNQPQHF. The CDR3 DNA follows: TGTGCCAGCAGCTCATTATCCGGGACTTTCAATCAGCCCCAGCATTTT.

The chain is built from TRBV6-5 and TRBJ2-7, with D possibly called TRBD1 or TRBD2 (6 bases each). From germline, CDR1 is MNHEY and CDR2 SVGAGI. Trimming took off 6 bases at V and 2 bases at J, with 11 bases between the two ends. The CDR3 spans 13 residues. CDR3 in amino acids: CASRVGGPYEQYF. Here the CDR3 DNA reads TGTGCCAGCAGAGTCGGGGGCCCCTACGAGCAGTACTTC.

The chain recombines TRBV5-6 with TRBJ1-3; the D is unclear. CDR1 is SGHDT, CDR2 YYEEEE, per germline. CDR3 length equals 14 residues. V was shortened by 2 bases and J by 4 bases, with 10 bases between the two germline ends. CDR3 DNA: TGTGCCAGCAGCTTTAGGGCTCTCGGAAACACCATATATTTT. Its protein is CASSFRALGNTIYF.

The chain has TRBV5-1 and TRBJ1-2; 9 nucleotides line up with TRBD1. Germline V gene lookup returns CDR1 SGHRS and CDR2 YFSETQ. V dropped 4 bases and J dropped 5; count of bases not matched to a gene: 9. This CDR3 has 15 amino acids. Here the CDR3 DNA reads TGCGCCAGCAGCCTGGGGGACAGGGACGGGTATGGCTACACCTTC. As protein: CASSLGDRDGYGYTF.

The V gene is TRBV25-1, the J gene TRBJ1-2; the match to TRBD1 covers 9 bases. The CDR3 is 15 residues long. Germline V gives CDR1 MGHDK, CDR2 SYGVNS. With 9 bases clipped from V and 1 base from J, the junction kept 9 bases outside the gene matches. The DNA of the CDR3 is TGTGCCAGTTCTCACCAGGACAGGGGTAACTATGGCTACACCTTC. This translates into CASSHQDRGNYGYTF.

The rearrangement uses TRBV2 and TRBJ1-4, with D possibly matching TRBD1 (6 bases). Per the germline V gene, CDR1 is SNHLY and CDR2 is FYNNEI. The CDR3 spans 17 residues. Deletions cut 6 bases from V and 2 bases from J, with 19 bases between. In DNA, the CDR3 is TGTGCCAGCAGGCGGACAATACAGGGCCCCACTAATGAAAAACTGTTTTTT. Translated: CASRRTIQGPTNEKLFF.

The chain joins TRBV7-2 to TRBJ1-6; D is uncertain. With 8 bases removed from V and 3 bases from J, the gap between germline ends came to 11 bases. CDR1 SGHTA and CDR2 FQGNSA come from the germline V gene. The CDR3 runs 14 residues. As DNA, the CDR3 is TGTGCCAGCCCTCCTAATAACTATAATTCACCCCTCCACTTT. It is translated as CASPPNNYNSPLHF.

The chain has TRBV4-1 and TRBJ2-1, with 10 bases fitting TRBD1. Per the germline V gene, CDR1 is MGHRA and CDR2 is YSYEKL. CDR3 size: 15 residues. Trimming cost V 2 bases and J 9 bases; bases outside gene matches: 7. This CDR3 reads CASSQLGQGTVEQFF. CDR3 in DNA: TGCGCCAGCAGCCAATTGGGACAGGGGACGGTTGAGCAGTTCTTC.